This TCR beta chain is drawn from a study of T cells in Graves' hyperthyroidism and ophthalmopathy. Researchers amplified the TCR beta CDR3 regions from RNA transcripts. First-round RT-PCR of the TCR CDR3 relied on the HTBI primer set. TCRdb re-derived calls from the multiplex PCR reads in MiXCR, one entry per CDR3 protein. The table lists about 710,000 distinct CDR3 sequences, about 17% of them singletons. This clonotype was seen repeatedly, ten times or more. Sequenced material: blood. This TCR was sampled from a man aged 18-30 years with Graves' hyperthyroidism.

CDR3 amino acids: CASSPGTGLNTEAFF. The CDR3 DNA reads as TGTGCCAGCAGTCCCGGGACAGGTCTGAACACTGAAGCTTTCTTT. The chain has TRBV12-3 or TRBV12-4 and TRBJ1-1; 8 nucleotides line up with TRBD1. CDR3 length: 15 amino acids. The junction had 5 bases not matched to a gene; V was cut back by 5 bases and J by 0 bases.